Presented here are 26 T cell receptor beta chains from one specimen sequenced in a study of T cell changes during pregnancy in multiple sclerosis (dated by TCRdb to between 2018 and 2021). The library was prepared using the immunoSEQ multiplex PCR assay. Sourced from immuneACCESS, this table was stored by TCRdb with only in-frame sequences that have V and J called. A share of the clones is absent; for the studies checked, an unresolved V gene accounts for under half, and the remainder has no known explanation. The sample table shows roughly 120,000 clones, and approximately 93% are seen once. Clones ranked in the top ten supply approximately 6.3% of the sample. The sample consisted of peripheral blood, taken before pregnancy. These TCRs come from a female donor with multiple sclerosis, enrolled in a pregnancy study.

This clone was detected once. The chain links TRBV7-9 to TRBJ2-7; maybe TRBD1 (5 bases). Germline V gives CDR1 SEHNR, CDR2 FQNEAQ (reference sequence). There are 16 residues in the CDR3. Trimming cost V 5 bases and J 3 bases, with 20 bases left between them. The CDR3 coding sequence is TGTGCCAGCAGCCCTTCTGGGGCGGCGAAGCACTACGAGCAGTACTTC. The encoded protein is CASSPSGAAKHYEQYF.

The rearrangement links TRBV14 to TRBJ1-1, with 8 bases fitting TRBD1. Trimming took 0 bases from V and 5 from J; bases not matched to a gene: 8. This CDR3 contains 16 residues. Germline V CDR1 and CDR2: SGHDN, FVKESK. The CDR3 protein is CASSQDWTGRRTEAFF. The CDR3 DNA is TGTGCCAGCAGCCAAGATTGGACAGGGCGAAGAACTGAAGCTTTCTTT.

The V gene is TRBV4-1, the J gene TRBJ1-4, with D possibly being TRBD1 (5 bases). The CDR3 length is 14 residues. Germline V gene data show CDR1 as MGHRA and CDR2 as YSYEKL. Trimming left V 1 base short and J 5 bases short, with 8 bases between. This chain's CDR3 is CASSQGGGNEKLFF. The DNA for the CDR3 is TGCGCCAGCAGCCAAGGGGGCGGAAATGAAAAACTGTTTTTT.

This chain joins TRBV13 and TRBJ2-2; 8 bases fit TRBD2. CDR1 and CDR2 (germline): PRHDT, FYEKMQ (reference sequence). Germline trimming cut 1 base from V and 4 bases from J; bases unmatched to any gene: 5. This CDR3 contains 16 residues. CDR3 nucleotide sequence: TGTGCCAGCAGCTTAGTAGCGGGGAGTAGCACCGGGGAGCTGTTTTTT. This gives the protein CASSLVAGSSTGELFF.

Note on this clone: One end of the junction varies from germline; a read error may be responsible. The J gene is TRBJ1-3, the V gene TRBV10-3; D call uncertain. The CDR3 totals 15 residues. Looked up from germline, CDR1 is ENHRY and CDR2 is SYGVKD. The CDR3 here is CASSEAPGSGNTIYF. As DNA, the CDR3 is TGTGCCAGCAGTGAAGCGCCGGGCTCTGGAAACACCATATATTTT.

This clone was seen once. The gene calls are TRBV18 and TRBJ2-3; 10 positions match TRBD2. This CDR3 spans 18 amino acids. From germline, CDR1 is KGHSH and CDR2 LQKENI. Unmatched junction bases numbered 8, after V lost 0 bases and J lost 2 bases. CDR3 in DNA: TGTGCCAGCTCACCACCGCTAGTAGCGGGAGGATTCACAGATACGCAGTATTTT. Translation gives CASSPPLVAGGFTDTQYF.

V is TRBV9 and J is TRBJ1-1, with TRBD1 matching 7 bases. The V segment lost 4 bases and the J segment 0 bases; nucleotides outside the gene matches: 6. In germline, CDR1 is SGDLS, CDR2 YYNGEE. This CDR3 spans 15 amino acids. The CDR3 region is CASSRQGIMNTEAFF. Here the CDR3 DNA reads TGTGCCAGCAGCCGACAGGGCATCATGAACACTGAAGCTTTCTTT.

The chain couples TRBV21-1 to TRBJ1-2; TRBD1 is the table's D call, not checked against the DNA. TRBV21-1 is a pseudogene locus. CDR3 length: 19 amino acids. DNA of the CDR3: TGTGCCAGCAGCAAACCGGGAAGGAGGACAGGGATCGAGAACTATGGCTACACCTTC. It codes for CASSKPGRRTGIENYGYTF.

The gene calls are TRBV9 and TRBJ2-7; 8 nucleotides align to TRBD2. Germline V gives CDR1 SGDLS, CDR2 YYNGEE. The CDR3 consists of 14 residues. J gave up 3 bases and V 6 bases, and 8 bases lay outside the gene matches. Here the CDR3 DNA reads TGTGCCAGCAATAACGGGGGGGCGGGCTACGAGCAGTACTTC. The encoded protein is CASNNGGAGYEQYF.

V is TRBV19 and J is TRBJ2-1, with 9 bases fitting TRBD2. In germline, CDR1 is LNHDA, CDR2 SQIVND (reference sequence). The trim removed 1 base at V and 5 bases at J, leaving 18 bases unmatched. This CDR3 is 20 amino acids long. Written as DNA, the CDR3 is TGTGCCAGTAGTATAGGGAGGGGCGGGGGGGCATTCGTGATACACAATGAGCAGTTCTTC. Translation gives CASSIGRGGGAFVIHNEQFF.

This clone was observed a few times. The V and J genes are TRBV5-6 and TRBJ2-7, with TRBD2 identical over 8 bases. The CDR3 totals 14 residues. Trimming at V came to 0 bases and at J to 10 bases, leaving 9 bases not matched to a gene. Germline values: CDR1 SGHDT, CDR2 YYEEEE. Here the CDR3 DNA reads TGTGCCAGCAGCTTGGGAGCGGGAGTAGTGTATCAGTACTTC. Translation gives CASSLGAGVVYQYF.

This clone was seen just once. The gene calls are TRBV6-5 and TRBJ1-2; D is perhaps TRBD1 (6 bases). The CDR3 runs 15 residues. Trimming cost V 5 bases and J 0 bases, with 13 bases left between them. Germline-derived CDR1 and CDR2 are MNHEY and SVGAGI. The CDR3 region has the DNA TGTGCCAGCAGTCCTTACAGGGCTTCTAACTATGGCTACACCTTC. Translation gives CASSPYRASNYGYTF.

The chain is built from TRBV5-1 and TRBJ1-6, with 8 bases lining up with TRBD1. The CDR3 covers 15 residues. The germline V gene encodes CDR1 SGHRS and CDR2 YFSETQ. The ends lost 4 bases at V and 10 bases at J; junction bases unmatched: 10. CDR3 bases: TGCGCCAGCAGCACCGGGACAGGCGGAGACTCACCCCTCCACTTT. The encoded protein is CASSTGTGGDSPLHF.

CDR3 nucleotides: TGTGCCAGCAGTTACTCCGCAGGGGGTGGTGAAAAACTGTTTTTT. This gives the protein CASSYSAGGGEKLFF. The chain carries TRBV6-6 and TRBJ1-4; 7 bases match TRBD1. The CDR3 has 15 amino acids. V lost 0 bases and J lost 7; bases outside the gene matches: 5. Germline loops: CDR1 MNHNY, CDR2 SVGAGI (reference sequence).

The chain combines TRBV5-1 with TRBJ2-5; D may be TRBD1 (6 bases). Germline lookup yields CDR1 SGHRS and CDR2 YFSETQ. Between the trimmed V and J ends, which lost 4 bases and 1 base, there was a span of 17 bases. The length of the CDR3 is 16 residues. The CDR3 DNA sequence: TGCGCCAGCAGCGTCAGGGGCGATCTGGGCCAAGAGACCCAGTACTTC. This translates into CASSVRGDLGQETQYF. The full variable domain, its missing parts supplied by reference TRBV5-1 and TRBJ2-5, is KAGVTQTPRYLIKTRGQQVTLSCSPISGHRSVSWYQQTPGQGLQFLFEYFSETQRNKGNFPGRFSGRQFSNSRSEMNVSTLELGDSALYLCASSVRGDLGQETQYFGPGTRLLVL.

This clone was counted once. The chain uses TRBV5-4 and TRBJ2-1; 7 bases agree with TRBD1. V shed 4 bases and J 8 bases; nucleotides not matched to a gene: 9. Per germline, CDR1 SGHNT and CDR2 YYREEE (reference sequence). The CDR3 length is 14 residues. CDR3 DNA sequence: TGTGCCAGCAGCCCGGACAGGTGGGATTATGAGCAGTTCTTC. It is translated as CASSPDRWDYEQFF.

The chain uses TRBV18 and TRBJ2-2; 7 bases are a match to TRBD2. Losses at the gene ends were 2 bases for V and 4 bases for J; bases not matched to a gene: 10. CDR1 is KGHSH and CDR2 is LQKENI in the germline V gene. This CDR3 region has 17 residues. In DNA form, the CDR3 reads TGTGCCAGCTCACCATTGGGGGGGAATCTCGGCACCGGGGAGCTGTTTTTT. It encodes CASSPLGGNLGTGELFF. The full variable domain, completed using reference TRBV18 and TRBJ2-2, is NAGVMQNPRHLVRRRGQEARLRCSPMKGHSHVYWYRQLPEEGLKFMVYLQKENIIDESGMPKERFSAEFPKEGPSILRIQQVVRGDSAAYFCASSPLGGNLGTGELFFGEGSRLTVL.

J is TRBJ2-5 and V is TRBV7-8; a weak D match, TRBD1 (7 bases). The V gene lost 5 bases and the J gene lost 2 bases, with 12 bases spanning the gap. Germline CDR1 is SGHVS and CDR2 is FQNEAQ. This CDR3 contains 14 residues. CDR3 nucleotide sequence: TGTGCCAGCAGCCCGCGGGACAGTCAAGAGACCCAGTACTTC. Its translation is CASSPRDSQETQYF.

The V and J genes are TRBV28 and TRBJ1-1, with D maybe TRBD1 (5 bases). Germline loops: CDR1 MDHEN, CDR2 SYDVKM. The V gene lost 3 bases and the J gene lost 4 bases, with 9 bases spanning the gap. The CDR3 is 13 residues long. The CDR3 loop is CASSFNRGTEAFF. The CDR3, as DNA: TGTGCCAGCAGTTTCAATAGGGGCACTGAAGCTTTCTTT.

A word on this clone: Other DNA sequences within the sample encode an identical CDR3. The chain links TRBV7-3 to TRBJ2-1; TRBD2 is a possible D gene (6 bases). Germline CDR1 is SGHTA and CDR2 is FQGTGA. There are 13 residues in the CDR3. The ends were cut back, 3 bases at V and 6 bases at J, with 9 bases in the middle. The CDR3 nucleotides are TGTGCCAGCAGCTTCGGGACTGCCAATGAGCAGTTCTTC. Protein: CASSFGTANEQFF.

CDR3 coding DNA: TGTGCCAGCAGTCTAGCGGGGGCATCTAGCACAGATACGCAGTATTTT. The encoded protein is CASSLAGASSTDTQYF. This chain connects TRBV2 to TRBJ2-3; TRBD2 aligns across 10 bases. V lost 5 bases to trimming and J lost 0 bases; unmatched junction nucleotides: 5. Germline V gene sequence: CDR1 SNHLY, CDR2 FYNNEI. The CDR3 sequence is 16 residues long.

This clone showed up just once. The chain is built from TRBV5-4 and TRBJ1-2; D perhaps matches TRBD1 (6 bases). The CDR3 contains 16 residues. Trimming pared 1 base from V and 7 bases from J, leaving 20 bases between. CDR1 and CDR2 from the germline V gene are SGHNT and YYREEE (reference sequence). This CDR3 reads CASSLLGGTREGGYTF. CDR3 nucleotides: TGTGCCAGCAGCTTGTTAGGGGGGACCAGGGAGGGTGGCTACACCTTC.

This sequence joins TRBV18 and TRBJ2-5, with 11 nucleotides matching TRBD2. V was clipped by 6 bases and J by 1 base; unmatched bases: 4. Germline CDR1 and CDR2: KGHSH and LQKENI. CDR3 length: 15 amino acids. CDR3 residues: CASSLGTSGQETQYF. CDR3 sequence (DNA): TGTGCCAGCTCCCTCGGGACTAGCGGCCAAGAGACCCAGTACTTC.

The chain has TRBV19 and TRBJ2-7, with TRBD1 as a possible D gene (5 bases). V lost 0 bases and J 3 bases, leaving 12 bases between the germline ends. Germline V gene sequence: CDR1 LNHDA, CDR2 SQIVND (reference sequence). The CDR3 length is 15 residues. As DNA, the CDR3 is TGTGCCAGTAGTATAGATAATAGGGGCTACTACGAGCAGTACTTC. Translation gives CASSIDNRGYYEQYF.

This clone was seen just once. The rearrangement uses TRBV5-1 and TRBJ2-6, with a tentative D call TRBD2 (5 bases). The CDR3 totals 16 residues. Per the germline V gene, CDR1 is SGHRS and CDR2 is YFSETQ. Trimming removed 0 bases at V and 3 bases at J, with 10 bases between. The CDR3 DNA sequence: TGCGCCAGCAGCTTGGCCTTAGGGAGTGGGGCCAACGTCCTGACTTTC. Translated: CASSLALGSGANVLTF.

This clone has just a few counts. The CDR3 nucleotides are TGTGCCAGTAGACAGGGGATTAATGAAAAACTGTTTTTT. Translating gives CASRQGINEKLFF. The chain combines TRBV19 with TRBJ1-4; 7 nucleotides match TRBD1. The V and J ends lost 6 bases and 4 bases, in that order; junction bases with no gene match: 2. The CDR3 is made up of 13 amino acids. CDR1 and CDR2 (germline): LNHDA, SQIVND (reference sequence).